A single sample gave rise to the 13 T cell receptor beta chains below, sequenced in a study of shared clonotypes between healthy human individuals. Assay: immunoSEQ multiplex PCR; the TCRdb copy retains only in-frame clones and omits some. The sample has about 990,000 clones, around 78% seen once; the top ten hold more than 0.55%. Sequencing was performed on memory CD4+ T cells from PBMCs. The subset is: CD45RA-negative fraction. The receptors come from a man between 18 and 35 years old in good health. Some clones in this sample may be carry-over from other donors' samples.

This clone was detected once. Being one base from a much bigger clone, this may be a read error. This chain connects TRBV7-8 to TRBJ1-1; 8 bases map to TRBD1. The CDR3 is made up of 13 amino acids. Germline V gene lookup returns CDR1 SGHVS and CDR2 FQNEAQ. V shed 5 bases and J 3 bases; nucleotides not matched to a gene: 2. CDR3 sequence reads: CASSTDRDTEAFF. The CDR3, as DNA: TGTGCCAGCAGCACGGACAGGGACACTGAAGCTTTCTTT.

A word on this clone: Distinct nucleotide sequences in the sample also encode this CDR3. The CDR3 here is CASSSDSEEGYTF. The CDR3 region has the DNA TGTGCCAGCAGTTCAGACTCCGAGGAGGGCTACACCTTC. This chain links TRBV6-6 with TRBJ1-2; the D is unclear. Trimming cost V 4 bases and J 8 bases, with 14 bases left between them. The CDR3 runs 13 residues. CDR1 and CDR2 (germline): MNHNY, SVGAGI (reference sequence).

The chain combines TRBV5-5 with TRBJ2-7; D might be TRBD1 or TRBD2, each matching 6 bases. This CDR3 contains 15 residues. Trimming removed 4 bases at V and 1 base at J, with 15 bases between. Germline CDR1 is SGHKS and CDR2 is YYEKEE (reference sequence). CDR3 nucleotides: TGTGCCAGCAGCCCCTTGGAGGGGGTTTCCTACGAGCAGTACTTC. Protein sequence: CASSPLEGVSYEQYF.

V is TRBV6-6 and J is TRBJ1-1, with D tentatively TRBD1 (5 bases). The CDR3 is made up of 11 amino acids. CDR1 MNHNY and CDR2 SVGAGI come from the germline V gene (reference sequence). V lost 8 bases and J 3 bases, leaving 7 bases between the germline ends. CDR3 nucleotides: TGTGCCAGCCGGGGGGACACTGAAGCTTTCTTT. Translated: CASRGDTEAFF.

This chain links TRBV4-1 with TRBJ1-2, with 8 bases fitting TRBD1. The length of the CDR3 is 15 residues. Germline V CDR1 and CDR2: MGHRA, YSYEKL. V gave up 1 base and J gave up 3 bases; unmatched junction bases: 4. The CDR3 DNA reads as TGCGCCAGCAGCCAAGGACCAGGGGGCGACTATGGCTACACCTTC. It codes for CASSQGPGGDYGYTF.

J is TRBJ2-5 and V is TRBV7-2, with 10 bases identical to TRBD2. V dropped 4 bases and J dropped 0; count of bases not matched to a gene: 5. This CDR3 is built from 16 residues. Germline lookup yields CDR1 SGHTA and CDR2 FQGNSA. CDR3 amino acids: CASSSGLAEYQETQYF. The DNA for the CDR3 is TGTGCCAGCAGCTCAGGACTAGCGGAATACCAAGAGACCCAGTACTTC.

With respect to this clone: Given a much more abundant clone one base away, this may be a read error. This chain connects TRBV7-9 to TRBJ2-2; D is unresolved. Trimming shortened V by 2 bases and J by 4 bases, and 5 bases separated the two germline ends. The CDR3 extends over 13 amino acids. Per the germline V gene, CDR1 is SEHNR and CDR2 is FQNEAQ (reference sequence). The CDR3 DNA reads as TGTGCCAGCAGCTTAACCGGCACCGGGGAGCTGTTTTTT. This encodes CASSLTGTGELFF. The whole variable domain, remainder taken from reference TRBV7-9 and TRBJ2-2, is DTGVSQNPRHKITKRGQNVTFRCDPISEHNRLYWYRQTLGQGPEFLTYFQNEAQLEKSRLLSDRFSAERPKGSFSTLEIQRTEQGDSAMYLCASSLTGTGELFFGEGSRLTVL.

The rearrangement uses TRBV5-1 and TRBJ1-4; 7 bases match TRBD1. Germline CDR1 reads SGHRS; CDR2 reads YFSETQ. J gave up 2 bases and V 2 bases, and 3 bases lay outside the gene matches. The CDR3 is 15 amino acids. This CDR3 is CASSFQGGTNEKLFF. CDR3 in DNA: TGCGCCAGCAGCTTCCAGGGGGGGACTAATGAAAAACTGTTTTTT. The variable domain in full, with the rest retrieved from reference TRBV5-1 and TRBJ1-4, is KAGVTQTPRYLIKTRGQQVTLSCSPISGHRSVSWYQQTPGQGLQFLFEYFSETQRNKGNFPGRFSGRQFSNSRSEMNVSTLELGDSALYLCASSFQGGTNEKLFFGSGTQLSVL.

This clone showed up just once. V and J are TRBV11-3 and TRBJ2-7; no clear D gene. Trimming cost V 2 bases and J 6 bases, with 11 bases left between them. Germline V gene lookup returns CDR1 SGHNT and CDR2 YENEEA. This CDR3 contains 13 residues. CDR3 bases: TGTGCCAGCAGCTTAAACTTGCGAAGCGAGCAGTACTTC. It yields the protein CASSLNLRSEQYF. Full variable domain (rest looked up from reference TRBV11-3 and TRBJ2-7): EAGVVQSPRYKIIEKKQPVAFWCNPISGHNTLYWYLQNLGQGPELLIRYENEEAVDDSQLPKDRFSAERLKGVDSTLKIQPAELGDSAVYLCASSLNLRSEQYFGPGTRLTVT.

The rearrangement joins TRBV11-2 to TRBJ2-7; possibly TRBD1 or TRBD2 for D (6 bases each). CDR1 SGHAT and CDR2 FQNNGV come from the germline V gene. This CDR3 has 16 amino acids. V was shortened by 6 bases and J by 2 bases, with 20 bases between the two germline ends. The CDR3 coding sequence is TGTGCCAGCAGTAAAGGGGGGCGGACAGCCGCCTACGAGCAGTACTTC. This translates into CASSKGGRTAAYEQYF.

This clone has more than one count but fewer than ten. The rearrangement uses TRBV7-2 and TRBJ1-2, with a possible D match to TRBD1 (6 bases). CDR1 and CDR2 (germline): SGHTA, FQGNSA. Trimming removed 2 bases at V and 8 bases at J, with 15 bases between. This CDR3 has 14 amino acids. CDR3 protein: CASSLRGAPYGYTF. CDR3 DNA sequence: TGTGCCAGCAGCTTAAGGGGGGCCCCATACGGCTACACCTTC.

This clone has a handful of counts. The chain links TRBV28 to TRBJ1-2, with a weak D call TRBD1 (5 bases). The CDR3 sequence is 14 residues long. Germline loops: CDR1 MDHEN, CDR2 SYDVKM. Trimming shortened V by 2 bases and J by 4 bases, and 11 bases separated the two germline ends. As DNA, the CDR3 is TGTGCCAGCAGTTTAGAGGCAGGGCTCTATGGCTACACCTTC. It encodes CASSLEAGLYGYTF.

This clone occurred many times. The chain combines TRBV5-1 with TRBJ2-1, with a possible D match to TRBD1 (6 bases). The CDR3 runs to 15 residues. The germline V gene has CDR1 SGHRS and CDR2 YFSETQ. Trimming pared 0 bases from V and 6 bases from J, leaving 13 bases between. The CDR3 is CASSLALGGFNEQFF. The CDR3 DNA reads TGCGCCAGCAGCTTGGCCCTTGGGGGCTTCAATGAGCAGTTCTTC. The full variable domain, its missing parts supplied by reference TRBV5-1 and TRBJ2-1, is KAGVTQTPRYLIKTRGQQVTLSCSPISGHRSVSWYQQTPGQGLQFLFEYFSETQRNKGNFPGRFSGRQFSNSRSEMNVSTLELGDSALYLCASSLALGGFNEQFFGPGTRLTVL.